This note documents a single TCR beta chain sequence. Its antigen is still unknown. At one of its ends the junction is not consistent with the germline gene, which may arise from a read error. Unique molecular identifiers were present on cDNA, and template switching added a universal primer site. TCRdb redid the calling of the 5' RACE reads with MiXCR, one entry per CDR3 protein. Of fewer than 650,000 distinct CDR3 sequences in the sample, 9.5% to 10% were seen once. The CDR3 consists of 12 residues. From germline, CDR1 is MDHEN and CDR2 SYDVKM. This specimen comes from a study of identical twins. Whole-study results and caveats: High-abundance cord blood beta clonotypes had fewer insertions; memory repertoires showed none. Analyses of zero insertions could, in part, be confounded by invariant MAIT and iNKT cells.

The same specimen was also included in a second study, on yellow fever vaccine responses in identical twins.

Sequenced input: PBMCs. The receptor was derived from a woman aged 18-29 years in good health. This sequence joins TRBV28 and TRBJ1-1; 11 bases align to TRBD1. CDR3 in DNA: TGTGCCAGCAGAGGACAGGGGGCTGATGCTTTCTTT. Translating it yields CASRGQGADAFF.